This T cell receptor (beta chain) is drawn from a study of shared clonotypes between healthy human individuals. Overall study: Every donor yielded three CD4 naive, three CD4 memory, two CD8 naive and one CD8 memory plate.

Assay used: immunoSEQ multiplex PCR; TCRdb lists only in-frame clones, some missing. The data hold a few million clones, with around 95% observed a single time. For this clone: The sample holds other DNA sequences that translate to the same CDR3.

The specimen sequenced was naive CD4+ T cells sorted from blood. The subset is: CD45RA+ positively selected. The TCR sequence derives from a man younger than 35 in good health.

This CDR3 reads CASSGGQHNQPQHF. The CDR3 nucleotides are TGTGCCAGCAGTGGGGGACAACACAATCAGCCCCAGCATTTT. The chain combines TRBV6-1 with TRBJ1-5; a weak D match, TRBD1 (6 bases). The CDR3 has 14 amino acids. From germline, CDR1 is MNHNS and CDR2 SASEGT. The ends were cut back, 4 bases at V and 3 bases at J, with 10 bases in the middle.